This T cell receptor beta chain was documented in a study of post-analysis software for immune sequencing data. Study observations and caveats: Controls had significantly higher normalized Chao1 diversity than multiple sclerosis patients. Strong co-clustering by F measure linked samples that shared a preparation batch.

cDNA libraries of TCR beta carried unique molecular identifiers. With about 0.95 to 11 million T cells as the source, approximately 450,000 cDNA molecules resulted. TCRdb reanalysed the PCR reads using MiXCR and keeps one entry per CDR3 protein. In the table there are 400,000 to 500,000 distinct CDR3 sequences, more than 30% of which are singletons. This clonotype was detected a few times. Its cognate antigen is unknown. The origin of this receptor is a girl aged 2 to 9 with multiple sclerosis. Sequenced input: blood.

The CDR3 region is CSAFLTGANVLTF. For the CDR3, the DNA is TGCAGTGCTTTTCTCACTGGGGCCAACGTCCTGACTTTC. The gene calls are TRBV20-1 and TRBJ2-6; D unclear. V was clipped by 5 bases and J by 2 bases, with 7 bases between them. The CDR3 has 13 residues. The germline CDR1 and CDR2 sequences are DFQATT and SNEGSKA (reference sequence).